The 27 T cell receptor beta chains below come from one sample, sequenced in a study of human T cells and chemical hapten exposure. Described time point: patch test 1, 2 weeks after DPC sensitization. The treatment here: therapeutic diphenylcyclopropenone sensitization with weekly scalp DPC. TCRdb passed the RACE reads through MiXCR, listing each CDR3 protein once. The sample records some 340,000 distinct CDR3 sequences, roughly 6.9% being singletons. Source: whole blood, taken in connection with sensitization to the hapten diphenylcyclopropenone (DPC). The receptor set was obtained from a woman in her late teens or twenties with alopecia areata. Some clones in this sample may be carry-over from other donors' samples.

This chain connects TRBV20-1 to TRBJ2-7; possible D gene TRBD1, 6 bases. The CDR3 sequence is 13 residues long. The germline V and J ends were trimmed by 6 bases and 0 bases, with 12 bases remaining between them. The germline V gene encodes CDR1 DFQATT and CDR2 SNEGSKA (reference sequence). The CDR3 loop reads CSANRDNSYEQYF. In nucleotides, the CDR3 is TGCAGTGCGAACCGGGACAACTCCTACGAGCAGTACTTC.

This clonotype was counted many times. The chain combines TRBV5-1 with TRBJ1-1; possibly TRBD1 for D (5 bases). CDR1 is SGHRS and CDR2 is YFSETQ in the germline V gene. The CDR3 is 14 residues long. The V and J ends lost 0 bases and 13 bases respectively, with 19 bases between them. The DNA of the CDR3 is TGCGCCAGCAGCTTGGACGAGGGACGGACCCTCAATTTCTTT. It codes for CASSLDEGRTLNFF. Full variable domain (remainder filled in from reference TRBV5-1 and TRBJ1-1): KAGVTQTPRYLIKTRGQQVTLSCSPISGHRSVSWYQQTPGQGLQFLFEYFSETQRNKGNFPGRFSGRQFSNSRSEMNVSTLELGDSALYLCASSLDEGRTLNFFGQGTRLTVV.

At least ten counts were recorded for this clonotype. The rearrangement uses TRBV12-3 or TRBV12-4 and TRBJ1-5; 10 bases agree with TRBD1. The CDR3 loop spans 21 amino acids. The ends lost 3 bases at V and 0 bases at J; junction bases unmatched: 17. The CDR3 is CASSFGVGDRGDPNSNQPQHF. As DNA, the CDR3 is TGTGCCAGCAGTTTTGGGGTGGGGGACAGGGGAGACCCAAATAGCAATCAGCCCCAGCATTTT.

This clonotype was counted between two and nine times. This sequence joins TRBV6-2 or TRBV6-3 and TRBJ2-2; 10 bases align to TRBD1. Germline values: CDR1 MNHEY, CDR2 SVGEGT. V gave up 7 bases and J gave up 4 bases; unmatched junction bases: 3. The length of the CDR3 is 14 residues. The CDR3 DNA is TGTGCCAGCAAAAGGACAGGGGGCACCGGGGAGCTGTTTTTT. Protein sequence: CASKRTGGTGELFF.

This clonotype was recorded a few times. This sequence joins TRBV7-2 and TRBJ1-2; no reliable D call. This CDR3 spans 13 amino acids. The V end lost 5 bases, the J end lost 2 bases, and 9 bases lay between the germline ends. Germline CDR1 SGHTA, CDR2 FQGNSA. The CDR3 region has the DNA TGTGCCAGCAGCCCATCTAGGAACTATGGCTACACCTTC. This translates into CASSPSRNYGYTF. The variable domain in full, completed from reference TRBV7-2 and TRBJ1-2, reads GAGVSQSPSNKVTEKGKDVELRCDPISGHTALYWYRQSLGQGLEFLIYFQGNSAPDKSGLPSDRFSAERTGGSVSTLTIQRTQQEDSAVYLCASSPSRNYGYTFGSGTRLTVV.

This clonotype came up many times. This chain's CDR3 is CASSDHGPGELFF. CDR3 in DNA: TGTGCCAGCAGTGATCACGGTCCCGGGGAGCTGTTTTTT. The rearrangement joins TRBV25-1 to TRBJ2-2; D not certain. CDR1 is MGHDK, CDR2 SYGVNS, per germline. Deletions cut 3 bases from V and 6 bases from J, with 8 bases between. This CDR3 has 13 residues.

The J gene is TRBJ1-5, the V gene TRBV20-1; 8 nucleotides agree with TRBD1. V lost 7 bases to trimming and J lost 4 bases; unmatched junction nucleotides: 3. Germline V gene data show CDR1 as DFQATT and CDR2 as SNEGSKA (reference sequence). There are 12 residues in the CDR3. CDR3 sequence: CSGQGSNQPQHF. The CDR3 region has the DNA TGCAGTGGACAGGGGTCAAATCAGCCCCAGCATTTT.

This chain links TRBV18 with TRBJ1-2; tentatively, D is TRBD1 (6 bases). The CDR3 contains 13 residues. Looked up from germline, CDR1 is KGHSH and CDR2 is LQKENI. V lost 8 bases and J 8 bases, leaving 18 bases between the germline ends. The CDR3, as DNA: TGTGCCAGCCGCGGACAGCCTTCGGAGGGCTACACCTTC. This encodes CASRGQPSEGYTF.

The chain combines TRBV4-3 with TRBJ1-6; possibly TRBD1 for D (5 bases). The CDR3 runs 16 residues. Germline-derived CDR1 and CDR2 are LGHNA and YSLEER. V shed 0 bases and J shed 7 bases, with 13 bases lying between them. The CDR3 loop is CASSQDSGTLNSPLHF. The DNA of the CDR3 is TGCGCCAGCAGCCAAGATTCCGGGACGTTGAATTCACCCCTCCACTTT.

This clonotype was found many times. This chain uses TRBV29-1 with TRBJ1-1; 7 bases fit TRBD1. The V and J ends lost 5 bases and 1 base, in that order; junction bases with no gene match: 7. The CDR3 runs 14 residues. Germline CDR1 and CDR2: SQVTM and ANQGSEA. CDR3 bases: TGCAGCGTTAAGGGAGACAGGGAGAACACTGAAGCTTTCTTT. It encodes CSVKGDRENTEAFF.

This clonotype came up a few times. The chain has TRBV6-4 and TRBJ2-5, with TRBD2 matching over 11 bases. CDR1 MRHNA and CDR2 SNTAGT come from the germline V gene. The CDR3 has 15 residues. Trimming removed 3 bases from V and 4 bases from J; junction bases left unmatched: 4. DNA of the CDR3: TGTGCCAGCAGTGAACTAGCGGGGGCATTAGAGACCCAGTACTTC. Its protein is CASSELAGALETQYF.

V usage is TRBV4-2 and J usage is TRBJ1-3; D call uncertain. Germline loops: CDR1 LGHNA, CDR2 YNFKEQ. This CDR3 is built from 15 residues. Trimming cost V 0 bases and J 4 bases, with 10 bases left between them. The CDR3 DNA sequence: TGTGCCAGCAGCCAAGACGTAGTCGCGGGAAACACCATATATTTT. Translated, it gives CASSQDVVAGNTIYF.

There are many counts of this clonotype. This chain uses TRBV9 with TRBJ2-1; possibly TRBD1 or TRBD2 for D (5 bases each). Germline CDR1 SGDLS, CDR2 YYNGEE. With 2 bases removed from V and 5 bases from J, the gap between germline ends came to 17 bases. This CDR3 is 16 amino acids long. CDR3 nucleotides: TGTGCCAGCAGCGTGGGGGTTAGCTCCCCAAACAATGAGCAGTTCTTC. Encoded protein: CASSVGVSSPNNEQFF.

The CDR3 protein is CASSLVPARANEQFF. CDR3 bases: TGTGCCAGCAGCTTAGTCCCGGCGAGAGCCAATGAGCAGTTCTTC. The rearrangement joins TRBV7-9 to TRBJ2-1, with D unresolved. Germline CDR1 and CDR2: SEHNR and FQNEAQ (reference sequence). V was shortened by 1 base and J by 6 bases, with 13 bases between the two germline ends. The CDR3 consists of 15 residues.

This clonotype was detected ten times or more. This CDR3 is CASRLGGAGSEKLFF. The CDR3 DNA reads as TGTGCCAGCAGGCTCGGAGGGGCAGGGAGTGAAAAACTGTTTTTT. The chain is built from TRBV12-3 or TRBV12-4 and TRBJ1-4, with a weak D call TRBD1 (5 bases). The V gene lost 6 bases and the J gene lost 7 bases, with 18 bases spanning the gap. CDR3 length: 15 residues.

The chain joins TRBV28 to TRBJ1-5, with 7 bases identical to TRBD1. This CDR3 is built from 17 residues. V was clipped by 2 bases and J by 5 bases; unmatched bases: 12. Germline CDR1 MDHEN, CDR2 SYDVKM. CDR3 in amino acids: CASSLPLQGEPHQPQHF. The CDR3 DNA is TGTGCCAGCAGTTTACCCCTCCAGGGGGAGCCTCATCAGCCCCAGCATTTT.

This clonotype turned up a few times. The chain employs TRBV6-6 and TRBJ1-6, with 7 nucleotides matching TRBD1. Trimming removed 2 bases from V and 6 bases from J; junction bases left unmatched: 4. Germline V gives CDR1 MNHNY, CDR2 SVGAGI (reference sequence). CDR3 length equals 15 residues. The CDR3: CASSYRTGVNSPLHF. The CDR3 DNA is TGTGCCAGCAGTTACCGCACAGGGGTTAATTCACCCCTCCACTTT.

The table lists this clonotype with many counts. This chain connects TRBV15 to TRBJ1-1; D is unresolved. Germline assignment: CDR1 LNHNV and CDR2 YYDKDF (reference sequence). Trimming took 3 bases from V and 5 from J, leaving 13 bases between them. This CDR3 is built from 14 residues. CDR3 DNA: TGTGCCACCAGCAGGGCACTGGAAGGGACTGAAGCTTTCTTT. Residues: CATSRALEGTEAFF.

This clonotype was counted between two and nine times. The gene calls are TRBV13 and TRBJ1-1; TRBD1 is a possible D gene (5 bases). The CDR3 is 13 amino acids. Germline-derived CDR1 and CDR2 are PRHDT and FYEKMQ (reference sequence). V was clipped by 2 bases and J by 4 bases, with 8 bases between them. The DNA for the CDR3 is TGTGCCAGCAGCTTACCGAGGGGCACTGAAGCTTTCTTT. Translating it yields CASSLPRGTEAFF.

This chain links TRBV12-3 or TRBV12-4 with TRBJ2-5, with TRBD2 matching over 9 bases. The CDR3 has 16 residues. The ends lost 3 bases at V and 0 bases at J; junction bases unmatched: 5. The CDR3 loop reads CASSFRLAVDQETQYF. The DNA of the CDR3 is TGTGCCAGCAGTTTCAGACTAGCGGTAGACCAAGAGACCCAGTACTTC.

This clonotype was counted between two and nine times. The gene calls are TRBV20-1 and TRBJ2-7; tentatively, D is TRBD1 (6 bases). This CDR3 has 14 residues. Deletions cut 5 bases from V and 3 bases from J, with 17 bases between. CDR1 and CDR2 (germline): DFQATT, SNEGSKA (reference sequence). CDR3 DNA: TGCAGTGCTTCGTTCCCCGGACAGTTCTACGAGCAGTACTTC. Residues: CSASFPGQFYEQYF.

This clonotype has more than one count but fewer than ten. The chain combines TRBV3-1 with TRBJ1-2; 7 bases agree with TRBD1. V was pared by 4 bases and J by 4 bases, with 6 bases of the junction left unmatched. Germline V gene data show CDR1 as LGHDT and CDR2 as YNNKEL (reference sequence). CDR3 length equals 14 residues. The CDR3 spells CASSPQGGFYGYTF. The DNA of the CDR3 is TGTGCCAGCAGCCCTCAGGGGGGCTTCTATGGCTACACCTTC.

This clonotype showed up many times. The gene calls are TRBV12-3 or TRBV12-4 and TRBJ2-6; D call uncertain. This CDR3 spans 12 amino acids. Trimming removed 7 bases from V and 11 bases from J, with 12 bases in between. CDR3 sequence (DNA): TGTGCCAGCACCTCACCGCCGGACGTCCTGACTTTC. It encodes CASTSPPDVLTF.

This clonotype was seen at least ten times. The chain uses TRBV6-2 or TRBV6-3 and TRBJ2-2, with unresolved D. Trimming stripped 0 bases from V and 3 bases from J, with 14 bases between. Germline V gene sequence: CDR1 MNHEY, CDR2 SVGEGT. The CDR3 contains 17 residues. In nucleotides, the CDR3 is TGTGCCAGCAGTTACTCAACGACACCTTCCGACACCGGGGAGCTGTTTTTT. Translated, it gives CASSYSTTPSDTGELFF.

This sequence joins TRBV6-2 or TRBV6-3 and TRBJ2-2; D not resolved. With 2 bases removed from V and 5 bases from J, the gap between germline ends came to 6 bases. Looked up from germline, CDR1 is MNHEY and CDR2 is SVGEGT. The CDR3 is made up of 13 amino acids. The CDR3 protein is CASSYMPTGELFF. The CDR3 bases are TGTGCCAGCAGTTACATGCCTACCGGGGAGCTGTTTTTT.

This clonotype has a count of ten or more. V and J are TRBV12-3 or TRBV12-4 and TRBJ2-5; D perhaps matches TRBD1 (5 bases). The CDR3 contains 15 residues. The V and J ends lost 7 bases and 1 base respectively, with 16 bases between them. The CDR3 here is CASTIGAQGQETQYF. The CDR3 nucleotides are TGTGCCAGCACCATAGGGGCCCAGGGCCAAGAGACCCAGTACTTC.

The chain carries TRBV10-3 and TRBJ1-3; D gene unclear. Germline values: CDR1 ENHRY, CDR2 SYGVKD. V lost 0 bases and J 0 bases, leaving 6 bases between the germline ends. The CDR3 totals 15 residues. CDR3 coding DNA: TGTGCCATCAGTGAGTCGGAAGGCTCTGGAAACACCATATATTTT. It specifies CAISESEGSGNTIYF.